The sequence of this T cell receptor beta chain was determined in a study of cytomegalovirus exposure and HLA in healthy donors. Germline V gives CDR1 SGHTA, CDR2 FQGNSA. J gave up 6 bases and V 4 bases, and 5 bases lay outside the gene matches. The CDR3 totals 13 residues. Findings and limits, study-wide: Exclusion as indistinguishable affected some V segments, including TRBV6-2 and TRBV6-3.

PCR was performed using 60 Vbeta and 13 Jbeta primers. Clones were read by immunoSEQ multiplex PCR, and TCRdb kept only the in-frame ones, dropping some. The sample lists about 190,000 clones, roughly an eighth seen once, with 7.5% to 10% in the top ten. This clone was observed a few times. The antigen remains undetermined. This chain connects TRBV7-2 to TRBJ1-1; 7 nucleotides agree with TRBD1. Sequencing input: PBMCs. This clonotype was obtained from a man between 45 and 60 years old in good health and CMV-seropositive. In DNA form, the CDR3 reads TGTGCCAGCAGCTCCACAGGGGCCCCTGAAGCTTTCTTT. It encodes CASSSTGAPEAFF.